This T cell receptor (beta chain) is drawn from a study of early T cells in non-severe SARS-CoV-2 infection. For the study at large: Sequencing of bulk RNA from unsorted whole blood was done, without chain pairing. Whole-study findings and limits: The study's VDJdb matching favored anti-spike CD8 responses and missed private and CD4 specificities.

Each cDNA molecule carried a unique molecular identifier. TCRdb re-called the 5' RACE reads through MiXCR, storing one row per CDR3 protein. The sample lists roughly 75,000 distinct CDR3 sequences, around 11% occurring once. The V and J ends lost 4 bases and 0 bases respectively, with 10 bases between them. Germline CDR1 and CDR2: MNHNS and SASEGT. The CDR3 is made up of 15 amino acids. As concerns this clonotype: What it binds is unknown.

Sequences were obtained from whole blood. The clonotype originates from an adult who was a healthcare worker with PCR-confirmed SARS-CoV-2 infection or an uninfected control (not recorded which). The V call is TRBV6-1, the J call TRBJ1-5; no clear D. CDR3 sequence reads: CASSVWQASNQPQHF. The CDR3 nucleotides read TGTGCCAGCAGTGTCTGGCAGGCTAGCAATCAGCCCCAGCATTTT.